The 29 T cell receptor beta chains below were found in one sample sequenced in a study of blood T cell repertoires in COVID-19. Only in-frame clones appear in the TCRdb table, and some are missing; sequencing was by immunoSEQ multiplex PCR. The repertoire holds roughly 68,000 clones, about 87% seen once, with less than 7.5% in the top ten. The sequenced material came from peripheral blood. These receptors were collected from a woman older than 75 with active COVID-19.

The J gene is TRBJ1-5, the V gene TRBV7-9, with D possibly being TRBD1 (6 bases). The CDR3 covers 20 residues. V was shortened by 5 bases and J by 4 bases, with 30 bases between the two germline ends. Germline V gene data show CDR1 as SEHNR and CDR2 as FQNEAQ (reference sequence). CDR3 protein: CASSKGGGGGSGRWNQPQHF. The CDR3 DNA is TGTGCCAGCAGCAAAGGGGGTGGCGGGGGATCCGGGCGATGGAATCAGCCCCAGCATTTT.

This clone was seen a single time. J is TRBJ1-2 and V is TRBV5-1, with 8 nucleotides matching TRBD1. The CDR3 consists of 15 residues. Germline CDR1 is SGHRS and CDR2 is YFSETQ. Trimming removed 0 bases from V and 8 bases from J; junction bases left unmatched: 9. This CDR3 is CASSLALTGVGGYTF. CDR3 DNA: TGCGCCAGCAGCTTGGCCCTGACAGGGGTTGGAGGCTACACCTTC.

CDR3 nucleotide sequence: TGTGCCAGTAGTATGAGGTGGGGCTTTCAACCCGGGGAGCTGTTTTTT. Its translation: CASSMRWGFQPGELFF. The rearrangement links TRBV19 to TRBJ2-2; TRBD1 might be the D (5 bases). V lost 3 bases, J lost 6 bases, and 17 bases lay in between. From germline, CDR1 is LNHDA and CDR2 SQIVND (reference sequence). This CDR3 has 16 residues.

V is TRBV5-1 and J is TRBJ2-2; maybe TRBD2 (6 bases). Germline V lookup: CDR1 SGHRS, CDR2 YFSETQ. The ends were cut back, 0 bases at V and 3 bases at J, with 9 bases in the middle. The CDR3 extends over 15 amino acids. The CDR3 DNA reads TGCGCCAGCAGCTTGGTGAGCGGGTACACCGGGGAGCTGTTTTTT. Its protein product is CASSLVSGYTGELFF.

This clone showed up just once. The chain has TRBV7-9 and TRBJ1-1; D ambiguous. The CDR3 spans 14 residues. V was shortened by 5 bases and J by 4 bases, with 14 bases between the two germline ends. The germline CDR1 and CDR2 sequences are SEHNR and FQNEAQ (reference sequence). CDR3 sequence reads: CASSTETLSTEAFF. As DNA, the CDR3 is TGTGCCAGCAGCACCGAGACATTATCCACTGAAGCTTTCTTT.

The chain is built from TRBV11-3 and TRBJ2-2; 12 bases align to TRBD2. CDR1 is SGHNT and CDR2 is YENEEA in the germline V gene. This CDR3 spans 15 amino acids. V shed 8 bases, J shed 5 bases, and the junction held 6 bases outside the gene matches. Here the CDR3 DNA reads TGTGCCAGCGCAACGACTAGCGGGAGTACCGGGGAGCTGTTTTTT. Its translation: CASATTSGSTGELFF.

The chain joins TRBV7-2 to TRBJ1-6; possibly TRBD1 for D (6 bases). V was trimmed by 5 bases and J by 7 bases, leaving 12 bases between them. CDR3 length equals 14 residues. The germline V gene has CDR1 SGHTA and CDR2 FQGNSA. The CDR3 nucleotides read TGTGCCAGCAGCGCGAGGACAGCCAATTCACCCCTCCACTTT. It encodes CASSARTANSPLHF.

CDR3 sequence reads: CASSPEVDGKQYF. The CDR3, as DNA: TGTGCCAGCTCACCAGAAGTCGACGGGAAGCAGTATTTT. The chain carries TRBV18 and TRBJ2-3; perhaps TRBD2 as D (5 bases). V was shortened by 2 bases and J by 11 bases, with 14 bases between the two germline ends. The V gene's germline CDR1 is KGHSH and CDR2 LQKENI. This CDR3 has 13 residues.

This chain connects TRBV11-3 to TRBJ2-7, with 10 bases identical to TRBD2. The CDR3 spans 17 residues. Looked up from germline, CDR1 is SGHNT and CDR2 is YENEEA. Trimming took 5 bases from V and 1 from J; bases not matched to a gene: 11. This CDR3 reads CASSVRFGLAESYEQYF. For the CDR3, the DNA is TGTGCCAGCAGCGTCCGATTTGGACTAGCGGAGTCCTACGAGCAGTACTTC.

V and J are TRBV18 and TRBJ1-2; the match to TRBD1 covers 10 bases. The CDR3 runs to 14 residues. The germline V gene encodes CDR1 KGHSH and CDR2 LQKENI. Trimming removed 0 bases from V and 9 bases from J; junction bases left unmatched: 4. The CDR3 spells CASSPPTGGISYTF. In nucleotides, the CDR3 is TGTGCCAGCTCACCACCGACAGGGGGCATTAGCTACACCTTC.

J is TRBJ2-7 and V is TRBV18; TRBD2 matches at 9 bases. The CDR3 is 13 amino acids. Germline CDR1 reads KGHSH; CDR2 reads LQKENI. Trimming removed 5 bases from V and 4 bases from J; junction bases left unmatched: 3. The chain's CDR3 is CASSASGTYEQYF. In nucleotides, the CDR3 is TGTGCCAGCTCAGCTAGCGGGACTTACGAGCAGTACTTC.

The rearrangement joins TRBV6-6 to TRBJ2-7, with D possibly matching TRBD2 (6 bases). This CDR3 contains 13 residues. From germline, CDR1 is MNHNY and CDR2 SVGAGI (reference sequence). CDR3 nucleotides: TGTGCCAGCAGTTACACCTCTACCGGGACTCCCCCAGTC. Encoded protein: CASSYTSTGTPPV.

The rearrangement uses TRBV7-2 and TRBJ1-3; TRBD1 matches 7 bases. The CDR3 has 14 amino acids. Germline V gives CDR1 SGHTA, CDR2 FQGNSA. After removal of 6 bases from V and 3 bases from J, the junction contained 5 bases not matched to a gene. CDR3 nucleotides: TGTGCCAGCAGTTCCTACAGGGGTGGAAACACCATATATTTT. Its protein is CASSSYRGGNTIYF.

The chain employs TRBV19 and TRBJ2-7; TRBD2 aligns across 10 bases. CDR1 LNHDA and CDR2 SQIVND come from the germline V gene (reference sequence). The CDR3 contains 15 residues. V lost 3 bases and J lost 3; bases outside the gene matches: 5. The CDR3 DNA reads as TGTGCCAGTAGTATTTCCGGGACTAGCGACTACGAGCAGTACTTC. Translating it yields CASSISGTSDYEQYF.

The genes are TRBV6-5 and TRBJ2-1; the match to TRBD2 covers 14 bases. V lost 1 base, J lost 13 bases, and 3 bases stayed unmatched. The CDR3 has 14 residues. Germline V gives CDR1 MNHEY, CDR2 SVGAGI. The CDR3 coding sequence is TGTGCCAGCAGTTACTGGGGACTAGCGGGAGAACAGTTCTTC. Protein sequence: CASSYWGLAGEQFF.

The count of this clone is one. The chain recombines TRBV6-5 with TRBJ2-3, with D maybe TRBD1 (6 bases). Trimming took off 5 bases at V and 7 bases at J, with 16 bases between the two ends. Germline values: CDR1 MNHEY, CDR2 SVGAGI. The CDR3 sequence is 14 residues long. The CDR3 DNA sequence: TGTGCCAGCAGTCGCTGGACAGAGTCAAATACGCAGTATTTT. It specifies CASSRWTESNTQYF.

V usage is TRBV7-8 and J usage is TRBJ2-7; 8 nucleotides line up with TRBD1. The germline V gene has CDR1 SGHVS and CDR2 FQNEAQ. The CDR3 is 14 amino acids. The trim removed 6 bases at V and 2 bases at J, leaving 6 bases unmatched. Here the CDR3 reads CASRTRDRPYEQYF. CDR3 in DNA: TGTGCCAGCAGGACCCGGGACAGGCCCTACGAGCAGTACTTC.

The chain combines TRBV27 with TRBJ1-2; 7 bases line up with TRBD1. Looked up from germline, CDR1 is MNHEY and CDR2 is SMNVEV (reference sequence). J lost 4 bases, V lost 3 bases, and 5 bases had no gene match. The CDR3 totals 14 residues. CDR3 sequence: CASSFTGTAYGYTF. DNA for the CDR3: TGTGCCAGCAGTTTTACCGGGACAGCCTATGGCTACACCTTC.

This sequence joins TRBV29-1 and TRBJ1-1, with D unclear. The CDR3 spans 12 residues. Trimming pared 7 bases from V and 1 base from J, leaving 10 bases between. Germline V CDR1 and CDR2: SQVTM, ANQGSEA. CDR3 DNA sequence: TGCAGCGGAGGTTCTCCGAACACTGAAGCTTTCTTT. This encodes CSGGSPNTEAFF.

The chain uses TRBV27 and TRBJ1-1; D might be TRBD1 (5 bases). The V gene lost 6 bases and the J gene lost 3 bases, with 23 bases spanning the gap. Germline values: CDR1 MNHEY, CDR2 SMNVEV (reference sequence). The CDR3 is 17 amino acids. The CDR3 loop reads CASRPIVGGRGDTEAFF. The CDR3 bases are TGTGCCAGCAGACCAATAGTGGGGGGACGGGGAGACACTGAAGCTTTCTTT.

This chain's CDR3 is CASSLEFSPHEQYF. CDR3 sequence (DNA): TGTGCCAGCAGCTTGGAGTTTAGCCCACACGAGCAGTACTTC. V is TRBV5-4 and J is TRBJ2-7; no clear D gene. V was pared by 0 bases and J by 5 bases, with 12 bases between. This CDR3 spans 14 amino acids. Germline V lookup: CDR1 SGHNT, CDR2 YYREEE (reference sequence).

This rearrangement joins TRBV2 to TRBJ2-7; 11 nucleotides match TRBD2. J gave up 2 bases and V 6 bases, and 15 bases lay outside the gene matches. The length of the CDR3 is 18 residues. The V gene's germline CDR1 is SNHLY and CDR2 FYNNEI. The CDR3 DNA reads TGTGCCAGCAGACAACAGGAGACCGGACTAGCGGGCACCTACGAGCAGTACTTC. Protein: CASRQQETGLAGTYEQYF.

The chain recombines TRBV6-1 with TRBJ1-2; D not resolved. The ends were cut back, 3 bases at V and 3 bases at J, with 20 bases in the middle. Germline CDR1 and CDR2: MNHNS and SASEGT. This CDR3 is built from 17 residues. The DNA of the CDR3 is TGTGCCAGCAGTGACGTTGACCCGGGGAATGTGGACTATGGCTACACCTTC. Translating gives CASSDVDPGNVDYGYTF.

The chain joins TRBV28 to TRBJ2-2; 8 positions match TRBD2. Trimming at V came to 5 bases and at J to 0 bases, leaving 8 bases not matched to a gene. Germline V lookup: CDR1 MDHEN, CDR2 SYDVKM. The length of the CDR3 is 17 residues. The CDR3 DNA follows: TGTGCCAGCAGTCCATTCCAACTAGCGGCGAACACCGGGGAGCTGTTTTTT. Protein: CASSPFQLAANTGELFF.

This clone was counted between two and nine times. CDR3 sequence reads: CASSVGLLALTRQPQHF. As DNA, the CDR3 is TGTGCCAGCAGCGTCGGACTACTGGCCCTAACCCGTCAGCCCCAGCATTTT. The chain joins TRBV2 to TRBJ1-5, with D unclear. V was clipped by 6 bases and J by 6 bases, with 24 bases between them. This CDR3 spans 17 amino acids. Germline-derived CDR1 and CDR2 are SNHLY and FYNNEI.

The J gene is TRBJ2-3, the V gene TRBV7-8, with D perhaps matching TRBD1 (6 bases). The V end was cut by 5 bases, the J end by 1 base, with 10 bases between. The CDR3 length is 14 residues. Germline-derived CDR1 and CDR2 are SGHVS and FQNEAQ. The CDR3 sequence is CASSRRTGTDTQYF. The CDR3 bases are TGTGCCAGCAGCAGACGGACAGGCACAGATACGCAGTATTTT.

The V call is TRBV7-2, the J call TRBJ2-3; 7 bases match TRBD2. Losses at the gene ends were 5 bases for V and 0 bases for J; bases not matched to a gene: 11. CDR3 size: 17 residues. Germline-derived CDR1 and CDR2 are SGHTA and FQGNSA. This chain's CDR3 is CASSEARLAASTDTQYF. CDR3 bases: TGTGCCAGCAGCGAAGCCAGACTAGCTGCTAGCACAGATACGCAGTATTTT.

This clone was seen only once. The chain carries TRBV10-1 and TRBJ2-7; 8 bases fit TRBD2. CDR1 and CDR2 (germline): WNHNN, SYGVQD (reference sequence). Trimming at V came to 10 bases and at J to 5 bases, leaving 16 bases not matched to a gene. This CDR3 has 15 residues. For the CDR3, the DNA is TGCGCCACCACCAAACGGGGGGGCCATGGGGACGAGCAGTACTTC. Its protein is CATTKRGGHGDEQYF.

The gene calls are TRBV12-3 or TRBV12-4 and TRBJ2-1; TRBD2 might be the D (6 bases). V shed 6 bases and J shed 7 bases, with 13 bases lying between them. The CDR3 is 13 residues long. The CDR3 spells CASRASGLNEQFF. DNA of the CDR3: TGTGCCAGCAGGGCCAGCGGGCTAAATGAGCAGTTCTTC.